This TCR beta chain was captured in a study of T cell responses to AZD1222 COVID-19 vaccine. Background on the study: Both about-4-week and about-12-week second-dose recipients were combined. Study results and limitations: There were vaccine-associated CD4 TCRs across spike, dominant at 160-218 and 743-854. The donor cohort was predominantly white British with a female majority, and clonal diversity may have been underestimated.

TCRdb's copy holds only in-frame clones and misses some; the assay was immunoSEQ multiplex PCR. Counted here are 70,000 to 90,000 clones, roughly 90% occurring once; the ten biggest clones make up 3%. A remark on this clone: What it binds is unknown.

The CDR3 covers 14 residues. Trimming at V came to 4 bases and at J to 3 bases, leaving 4 bases not matched to a gene. Germline V CDR1 and CDR2: SGHKS, YYEKEE (reference sequence). The sample was peripheral blood, taken on day 0 of AZD1222 vaccination. The chain recombines TRBV5-5 with TRBJ1-3; the match to TRBD1 covers 7 bases. The source of this sequence is an adult in good health. The CDR3 DNA reads TGTGCCAGCAGCCAATGGGACAGTGGAAACACCATATATTTT. Its translation: CASSQWDSGNTIYF.